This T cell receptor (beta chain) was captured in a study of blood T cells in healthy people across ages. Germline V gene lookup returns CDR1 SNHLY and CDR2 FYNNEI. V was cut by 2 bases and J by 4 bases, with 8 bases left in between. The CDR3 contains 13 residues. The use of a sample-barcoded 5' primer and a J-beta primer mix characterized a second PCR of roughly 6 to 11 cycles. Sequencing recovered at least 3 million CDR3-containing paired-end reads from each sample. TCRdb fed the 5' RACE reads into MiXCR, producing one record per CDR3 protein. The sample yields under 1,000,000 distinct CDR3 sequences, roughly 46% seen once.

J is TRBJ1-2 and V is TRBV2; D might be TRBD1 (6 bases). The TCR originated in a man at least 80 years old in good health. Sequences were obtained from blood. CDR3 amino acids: CASSERRGYGYTF. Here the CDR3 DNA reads TGTGCCAGCAGTGAACGCAGGGGCTATGGCTACACCTTC.